This T cell receptor (beta chain) was identified during a study of radiotherapy plus CTLA-4 blockade in lung cancer (dated by TCRdb to the late 2010s). In terms of the full investigation: Objective responses occurred in 15% to 20% of enrolled patients, and around 29% achieved disease control.

Study-wide conclusions, independent of this receptor: After treatment with radiotherapy and ipilimumab, TCR clones that originated in tumors expanded in peripheral blood. Increased serum interferon-beta after radiation, together with early dynamic changes in blood T cell clones, were reported to be the strongest predictors of response.

This clone was counted a few times. This clone's antigen is unknown. It has no much larger one-base neighbor in the sample; base qualities were not kept. The study evaluated CTLA-4 blockade (ipilimumab) given together with focal radiation therapy in patients who had chemo-refractory metastatic non-small-cell lung cancer. Libraries were constructed by the immunoSEQ multiplex PCR assay. TCRdb re-hosts the immuneACCESS table, in-frame sequences only. Its copies lack some clones; in the studies checked, an unresolved V gene accounts for under half of them, and the cause for the rest is not known. Here the sample has roughly 53,000 clones; around four fifths occur a single time. Clones ranked in the top ten supply 3.2% of the sample. Sequences SEHNR (CDR1) and FQNEAQ (CDR2) are obtained from the germline V gene (reference sequence). V and J lose 1 base and 4 bases, and a span of 10 bases separates them. The CDR3 goes from the cysteine to the phenylalanine over 14 residues. CDR3 DNA is the only sequence kept; it has 42 bases, read in frame from the first base.

This TCR derives from a human donor with non-small cell lung cancer who had a partial response to radiotherapy plus ipilimumab. Sequences were derived from peripheral blood, sampled from a patient treated with radiotherapy plus ipilimumab. Recombination joined TRBV7-9 with TRBJ1-2, with no confident D gene call. The DNA reads TGTGCCAGCAGCTTAGATGGGCCGAGCTATGGCTACACCTTC. It translates as CASSLDGPSYGYTF.